The clone carrying this T cell receptor (beta chain) appeared once. Measured with immunoSEQ multiplex PCR; TCRdb has only the in-frame clones, and not every one. Seen here are about 240,000 clones, nearly 85% observed once, and the top ten hold around 5.5%. This entry comes from a study of blood T cell repertoires in COVID-19. CDR1 is SGHTS and CDR2 is YDEGEE in the germline V gene. The CDR3 sequence is 16 residues long. With 0 bases clipped from V and 0 bases from J, the junction kept 5 bases outside the gene matches. The chain has TRBV5-8 and TRBJ1-1; 7 bases match TRBD1. The receptor comes from a human donor in a cohort sampled during active COVID-19. The sample was peripheral blood. Here the CDR3 reads CASSLATGVLNTEAFF. CDR3 in DNA: TGTGCCAGCAGCTTGGCCACAGGGGTCCTGAACACTGAAGCTTTCTTT.